These 20 T cell receptor beta chains were all obtained from the same sample, sequenced in a study of PD-1 blockade in classical Hodgkin lymphoma. Regarding time point: newly diagnosed, previously untreated cHL patient sample. Magnetic negative selection served to purify CD4+ T cells out of PBMCs that had been thawed. Profiled with immunoSEQ multiplex PCR; TCRdb holds only in-frame clones, not every one. The sample holds nearly 35,000 clones, approximately 90% seen once. Sequencing input: CD4+ T cells from blood. The receptor source for this set is a human donor with classical Hodgkin lymphoma.

The chain uses TRBV18 and TRBJ2-1; 9 bases are a match to TRBD2. The V segment lost 4 bases and the J segment 4 bases; nucleotides outside the gene matches: 11. CDR1 and CDR2 (germline): KGHSH, LQKENI. The length of the CDR3 is 17 residues. The CDR3 here is CASSRYMTSGGYNEQFF. The CDR3, as DNA: TGTGCCAGCTCACGCTATATGACTAGCGGAGGGTACAATGAGCAGTTCTTC.

This chain uses TRBV5-1 with TRBJ2-7; the D gene is possibly TRBD1 (6 bases). The CDR3 covers 13 residues. Germline values: CDR1 SGHRS, CDR2 YFSETQ. Trimming took off 4 bases at V and 4 bases at J, with 12 bases between the two ends. CDR3 residues: CASSNQQGYEQYF. CDR3 coding DNA: TGCGCCAGCAGCAACCAACAGGGATACGAGCAGTACTTC.

This rearrangement joins TRBV29-1 to TRBJ2-6; D gene ambiguous. This CDR3 spans 12 amino acids. Germline V gene data show CDR1 as SQVTM and CDR2 as ANQGSEA. The V and J ends lost 1 base and 3 bases respectively, with 1 base between them. The CDR3: CSVEVGANVLTF. In nucleotides, the CDR3 is TGCAGCGTTGAAGTTGGGGCCAACGTCCTGACTTTC.

This chain joins TRBV9 and TRBJ2-3; 9 nucleotides agree with TRBD2. The CDR3 has 16 amino acids. Germline V gene data show CDR1 as SGDLS and CDR2 as YYNGEE. With V trimmed by 3 bases and J by 2 bases, 7 bases remained unmatched. Here the CDR3 DNA reads TGTGCCAGCAGCGAGCAGACTAGCGGATACACAGATACGCAGTATTTT. Translating it yields CASSEQTSGYTDTQYF. Together with reference TRBV9 and TRBJ2-3, the CDR3 gives the full variable domain: DSGVTQTPKHLITATGQRVTLRCSPRSGDLSVYWYQQSLDQGLQFLIQYYNGEERAKGNILERFSAQQFPDLHSELNLSSLELGDSALYFCASSEQTSGYTDTQYFGPGTRLTVL.

The chain links TRBV10-3 to TRBJ2-3, with 10 bases lining up with TRBD2. This CDR3 is 14 amino acids long. J gave up 1 base and V 6 bases, and 1 base lay outside the gene matches. The germline CDR1 and CDR2 sequences are ENHRY and SYGVKD. The CDR3 DNA reads as TGTGCCATCAGGGGGACTAGCGGCACAGATACGCAGTATTTT. This codes for CAIRGTSGTDTQYF.

This rearrangement joins TRBV7-9 to TRBJ1-2; TRBD1 agrees at 7 bases. J lost 7 bases, V lost 5 bases, and 7 bases had no gene match. CDR1 SEHNR and CDR2 FQNEAQ come from the germline V gene (reference sequence). The length of the CDR3 is 13 residues. This CDR3 is CASSPGTEFGYTF. CDR3 bases: TGTGCCAGCAGCCCCGGGACAGAATTTGGCTACACCTTC.

This chain connects TRBV4-1 to TRBJ1-5; D may be TRBD1 (6 bases). The CDR3 has 16 residues. Trimming stripped 0 bases from V and 9 bases from J, with 18 bases between. Germline V lookup: CDR1 MGHRA, CDR2 YSYEKL. DNA for the CDR3: TGCGCCAGCAGCCAAGAAGGTAACGGGGGCGGCCCGCCCCAGCATTTT. Translation: CASSQEGNGGGPPQHF.

This chain connects TRBV7-8 to TRBJ2-3, with TRBD1 matching over 7 bases. Germline V gives CDR1 SGHVS, CDR2 FQNEAQ. V gave up 4 bases and J gave up 1 base; unmatched junction bases: 2. The CDR3 runs 14 residues. The CDR3 coding sequence is TGTGCCAGCAGCTCAGGACAGGGCACAGATACGCAGTATTTT. Residues: CASSSGQGTDTQYF.

The rearrangement joins TRBV11-2 to TRBJ2-3; 9 nucleotides agree with TRBD2. With 5 bases clipped from V and 6 bases from J, the junction kept 9 bases outside the gene matches. Germline lookup yields CDR1 SGHAT and CDR2 FQNNGV. The CDR3 extends over 15 amino acids. This CDR3 is CASSPNAGGWDTQYF. As DNA, the CDR3 is TGTGCCAGCAGCCCGAATGCGGGAGGGTGGGATACGCAGTATTTT.

The chain recombines TRBV5-6 with TRBJ2-3; 7 bases map to TRBD2. The V gene's germline CDR1 is SGHDT and CDR2 YYEEEE. The V segment lost 2 bases and the J segment 3 bases; nucleotides outside the gene matches: 3. This CDR3 region has 14 residues. DNA of the CDR3: TGTGCCAGCAGCTTCAGGGAGGGTACAGATACGCAGTATTTT. Protein sequence: CASSFREGTDTQYF.

This clone has only one observation. This rearrangement joins TRBV6-1 to TRBJ2-5, with 7 bases lining up with TRBD2. This CDR3 comprises 15 residues. With 3 bases clipped from V and 5 bases from J, the junction kept 9 bases outside the gene matches. Germline V gene data show CDR1 as MNHNS and CDR2 as SASEGT. CDR3 sequence: CASSDSPGRVETQYF. CDR3 nucleotides: TGTGCCAGCAGTGACTCCCCGGGGAGGGTTGAGACCCAGTACTTC.

The V and J genes are TRBV2 and TRBJ1-5, with a weak D call TRBD1 (6 bases). CDR3 length: 14 residues. V was trimmed by 7 bases and J by 7 bases, leaving 17 bases between them. Germline V CDR1 and CDR2: SNHLY, FYNNEI. As DNA, the CDR3 is TGTGCCAGCACCCCTGGGGGGGCAGGGCAGCCCCAGCATTTT. This translates into CASTPGGAGQPQHF. Filled out from reference TRBV2 and TRBJ1-5, the complete variable domain reads EPEVTQTPSHQVTQMGQEVILRCVPISNHLYFYWYRQILGQKVEFLVSFYNNEISEKSEIFDDQFSVERPDGSNFTLKIRSTKLEDSAMYFCASTPGGAGQPQHFGDGTRLSIL.

The chain carries TRBV7-2 and TRBJ1-2; 9 bases are a match to TRBD1. In germline, CDR1 is SGHTA, CDR2 FQGNSA. The V and J ends lost 2 bases and 4 bases, in that order; junction bases with no gene match: 8. This CDR3 has 16 residues. CDR3 bases: TGTGCCAGCAGCTTATCCACAGGGGGCGTAGGCTATGGCTACACCTTC. It is translated as CASSLSTGGVGYGYTF.

The chain has TRBV27 and TRBJ2-3; D possibly matches TRBD1 or TRBD2 (6 bases each). In germline, CDR1 is MNHEY, CDR2 SMNVEV (reference sequence). The V end lost 8 bases, the J end lost 6 bases, and 18 bases lay between the germline ends. The CDR3 contains 14 residues. CDR3 sequence: CASGYRAAGDTQYF. As DNA, the CDR3 is TGTGCCAGCGGATACAGGGCGGCGGGGGATACGCAGTATTTT.

The table lists this clone with a count of one. J is TRBJ2-3 and V is TRBV29-1; D is uncertain. The CDR3 runs to 11 residues. Germline V gene sequence: CDR1 SQVTM, CDR2 ANQGSEA. Trimming shortened V by 2 bases and J by 6 bases, and 6 bases separated the two germline ends. CDR3 amino acids: CSVEIKDTQYF. In DNA, the CDR3 is TGCAGCGTTGAAATAAAGGATACGCAGTATTTT.

The rearrangement joins TRBV28 to TRBJ2-1; D is unclear. V dropped 6 bases and J dropped 7 bases, with 4 bases sitting between them. Germline CDR1 is MDHEN and CDR2 is SYDVKM. The CDR3 consists of 10 residues. The chain's CDR3 is CASRYNEQFF. Here the CDR3 DNA reads TGTGCCAGCAGGTATAATGAGCAGTTCTTC.

The chain joins TRBV6-6 to TRBJ2-7, with D unresolved. CDR1 and CDR2 (germline): MNHNY, SVGAGI (reference sequence). Trimming removed 6 bases at V and 0 bases at J, with 12 bases between. There are 14 residues in the CDR3. This chain's CDR3 is CASSPSTSSYEQYF. Written as DNA, the CDR3 is TGTGCCAGCAGCCCCTCGACGAGCTCCTACGAGCAGTACTTC.

This chain connects TRBV10-3 to TRBJ2-5; no reliable D call. With 8 bases removed from V and 1 base from J, the gap between germline ends came to 14 bases. The CDR3 is 14 amino acids. In germline, CDR1 is ENHRY, CDR2 SYGVKD. The CDR3 spells CAIGMGGPQETQYF. For the CDR3, the DNA is TGTGCCATCGGGATGGGTGGCCCCCAAGAGACCCAGTACTTC.

In DNA, the CDR3 is TGTGCCAGCAGTTTGAGACAGGGAACGGGCAATGAGCAGTTCTTC. It is translated as CASSLRQGTGNEQFF. The chain carries TRBV27 and TRBJ2-1; 7 bases fit TRBD1. V gave up 3 bases and J gave up 6 bases; unmatched junction bases: 8. The CDR3 spans 15 residues. Germline V gene data show CDR1 as MNHEY and CDR2 as SMNVEV (reference sequence).

This sequence joins TRBV7-2 and TRBJ2-1, with 16 nucleotides matching TRBD2. This CDR3 has 17 residues. Germline trimming cut 5 bases from V and 7 bases from J; bases unmatched to any gene: 8. In germline, CDR1 is SGHTA, CDR2 FQGNSA. The CDR3 DNA sequence: TGTGCCAGCAGCACCCGGGGGACTAGCGGGAGGGGTAATGAGCAGTTCTTC. Protein: CASSTRGTSGRGNEQFF.